Shown below are 28 T cell receptor beta chains from a single sample sequenced in a study of T cell repertoires in cytomegalovirus infection. MiXCR, applied by TCRdb to the reads, yields one record per CDR3 protein. The sample lists about 310,000 distinct CDR3 sequences; about a sixth were seen once. Specimen: PBMCs. Every receptor here comes from a human donor in good health (CMV status not recorded). Some clones in this sample may be carry-over from other donors' samples.

The chain links TRBV2 to TRBJ2-3; D might be TRBD2 (5 bases). V lost 4 bases and J lost 0, with 11 bases in between. Germline CDR1 and CDR2: SNHLY and FYNNEI. The CDR3 has 15 amino acids. Here the CDR3 DNA reads TGTGCCAGCAGTGTCCTCTCGGGGAGCACAGATACGCAGTATTTT. Translating gives CASSVLSGSTDTQYF.

Ten or more counts support this clonotype. This sequence joins TRBV7-2 and TRBJ2-1; 11 bases agree with TRBD1. This CDR3 contains 16 residues. V gave up 6 bases and J gave up 5 bases; unmatched junction bases: 9. Germline values: CDR1 SGHTA, CDR2 FQGNSA. For the CDR3, the DNA is TGTGCCAGCAGTAACCGGGGGACAGGGGGAAACAATGAGCAGTTCTTC. Translation gives CASSNRGTGGNNEQFF. Using reference TRBV7-2 and TRBJ2-1 for the parts outside the CDR3, the full variable domain is GAGVSQSPSNKVTEKGKDVELRCDPISGHTALYWYRQSLGQGLEFLIYFQGNSAPDKSGLPSDRFSAERTGGSVSTLTIQRTQQEDSAVYLCASSNRGTGGNNEQFFGPGTRLTVL.

The V and J genes are TRBV10-3 and TRBJ2-5; D tentatively fits TRBD1 or TRBD2 (5 bases each). Per germline, CDR1 ENHRY and CDR2 SYGVKD. V lost 0 bases, J lost 5 bases, and 19 bases lay in between. This CDR3 spans 17 amino acids. DNA of the CDR3: TGTGCCATCAGTGAGTCAGGCGCAGGGAGTCAGCAGGAGACCCAGTACTTC. This codes for CAISESGAGSQQETQYF.

The DNA of the CDR3 is TGTGCCAGCAGACGCCACGGACACTCTAACTATGGCTACACCTTC. It specifies CASRRHGHSNYGYTF. The chain is built from TRBV6-2 or TRBV6-3 and TRBJ1-2; TRBD1 is a possible D gene (5 bases). CDR1 MNHEY and CDR2 SVGEGT come from the germline V gene. The CDR3 consists of 15 residues. V was cut by 6 bases and J by 0 bases, with 14 bases left in between.

Many counts were recorded for this clonotype. The CDR3, as DNA: TGTGCCAGCACCCCTCCGGGGGGGCGTGGCACAGATACGCAGTATTTT. Translation gives CASTPPGGRGTDTQYF. V is TRBV12-3 or TRBV12-4 and J is TRBJ2-3, with 8 bases identical to TRBD2. The CDR3 extends over 16 amino acids. With 7 bases clipped from V and 1 base from J, the junction kept 10 bases outside the gene matches.

This clonotype was recorded at least ten times. This rearrangement joins TRBV28 to TRBJ2-1; TRBD1 might be the D (7 bases). CDR3 size: 16 residues. CDR1 and CDR2 (germline): MDHEN, SYDVKM. V shed 2 bases and J shed 6 bases, with 17 bases lying between them. CDR3 sequence: CASSLKTGKGGNEQFF. CDR3 sequence (DNA): TGTGCCAGCAGTTTAAAGACAGGGAAGGGAGGCAATGAGCAGTTCTTC. The full variable domain, its missing parts supplied by reference TRBV28 and TRBJ2-1, is DVKVTQSSRYLVKRTGEKVFLECVQDMDHENMFWYRQDPGLGLRLIYFSYDVKMKEKGDIPEGYSVSREKKERFSLILESASTNQTSMYLCASSLKTGKGGNEQFFGPGTRLTVL.

The chain joins TRBV6-5 to TRBJ1-4; unclear D gene. With 0 bases removed from V and 4 bases from J, the gap between germline ends came to 9 bases. Germline V gives CDR1 MNHEY, CDR2 SVGAGI. This CDR3 contains 15 residues. CDR3 DNA: TGTGCCAGCAGTTACTCGGGGTCAGTTAATGAAAAACTGTTTTTT. It translates to CASSYSGSVNEKLFF.

There are a few counts of this clonotype. The rearrangement uses TRBV20-1 and TRBJ1-1; D gene ambiguous. V was cut by 2 bases and J by 4 bases, with 17 bases left in between. The CDR3 contains 15 residues. The germline CDR1 and CDR2 sequences are DFQATT and SNEGSKA (reference sequence). The CDR3 DNA is TGCAGTGCTAGACGATCCCGGGGTCTGGGCACTGAAGCTTTCTTT. It specifies CSARRSRGLGTEAFF.

This clonotype was seen repeatedly, ten times or more. The genes are TRBV7-9 and TRBJ1-4, with D tentatively TRBD1 (6 bases). Germline CDR1 is SEHNR and CDR2 is FQNEAQ (reference sequence). The length of the CDR3 is 14 residues. The V and J ends lost 6 bases and 5 bases respectively, with 13 bases between them. The chain's CDR3 is CASRPPGGNEKLFF. CDR3 sequence (DNA): TGTGCCAGCAGACCTCCCGGGGGCAATGAAAAACTGTTTTTT.

Only a few counts were recorded for this clonotype. This chain connects TRBV11-2 to TRBJ2-1; 9 bases agree with TRBD1. Germline V CDR1 and CDR2: SGHAT, FQNNGV. Unmatched junction bases numbered 18, after V lost 5 bases and J lost 7 bases. This CDR3 comprises 18 residues. The CDR3 coding sequence is TGTGCCAGCAGCCCATTCCCCCTGGGTTGGGACAGGGTAAATGAGCAGTTCTTC. It is translated as CASSPFPLGWDRVNEQFF.

This chain links TRBV6-6 with TRBJ1-2; D not certain. Germline lookup yields CDR1 MNHNY and CDR2 SVGAGI (reference sequence). The V gene lost 1 base and the J gene lost 3 bases, with 21 bases spanning the gap. This CDR3 has 18 amino acids. The CDR3 DNA sequence: TGTGCCAGCAGTTACTGGCGAAATCGAGGGAAGTTCGACTATGGCTACACCTTC. Protein: CASSYWRNRGKFDYGYTF.

The chain is built from TRBV19 and TRBJ1-5, with D possibly matching TRBD1 (5 bases). Germline V lookup: CDR1 LNHDA, CDR2 SQIVND (reference sequence). The CDR3 runs 16 residues. Trimming removed 1 base at V and 7 bases at J, with 17 bases between. DNA for the CDR3: TGTGCCAGTAGTATAGGCGGGGCCAGGTCGAGGCAGCCCCAGCATTTT. Residues: CASSIGGARSRQPQHF. The full variable domain, with the rest looked up from reference TRBV19 and TRBJ1-5, is DGGITQSPKYLFRKEGQNVTLSCEQNLNHDAMYWYRQDPGQGLRLIYYSQIVNDFQKGDIAEGYSVSREKKESFPLTVTSAQKNPTAFYLCASSIGGARSRQPQHFGDGTRLSIL.

The CDR3 protein is CASSLSGGGELFF. The CDR3 region has the DNA TGCGCCAGCAGCTTGTCCGGAGGCGGGGAGCTGTTTTTT. V usage is TRBV5-1 and J usage is TRBJ2-2, with D possibly matching TRBD2 (5 bases). Trimming shortened V by 1 base and J by 7 bases, and 8 bases separated the two germline ends. In germline, CDR1 is SGHRS, CDR2 YFSETQ. The CDR3 is made up of 13 amino acids.

There are many counts of this clonotype. The chain combines TRBV12-3 or TRBV12-4 with TRBJ1-2; TRBD1 matches 7 bases. CDR3 size: 13 residues. The ends lost 6 bases at V and 3 bases at J; junction bases unmatched: 4. DNA for the CDR3: TGTGCCAGCAGCCCTGACAGGGACTATGGCTACACCTTC. Its translation: CASSPDRDYGYTF.

The chain has TRBV12-3 or TRBV12-4 and TRBJ2-7; no definite D call. V was shortened by 5 bases and J by 7 bases, with 12 bases between the two germline ends. There are 12 residues in the CDR3. Written as DNA, the CDR3 is TGTGCCAGCAGTATTGACTTGGGGGAGCAGTACTTC. It encodes CASSIDLGEQYF.

This clonotype was found once. The chain carries TRBV23-1 and TRBJ1-5; D unclear. TRBV23-1 is an ORF for which the function is uncertain. The CDR3 runs 16 residues. Trimming removed 2 bases from V and 5 bases from J, with 16 bases in between. The CDR3 loop is CASSQLTLSRDQPQHF. Written as DNA, the CDR3 is TGCGCCAGCAGTCAACTTACGCTATCAAGAGATCAGCCCCAGCATTTT.

Many counts were recorded for this clonotype. The genes are TRBV20-1 and TRBJ2-7, with TRBD1 matching over 11 bases. V lost 6 bases to trimming and J lost 5 bases; unmatched junction nucleotides: 6. Germline V gene data show CDR1 as DFQATT and CDR2 as SNEGSKA (reference sequence). CDR3 length: 13 amino acids. DNA for the CDR3: TGCAGTGCGAAGGGACAGGGGGATCACGAGCAGTACTTC. Its translation is CSAKGQGDHEQYF.

This clonotype has a handful of counts. The genes are TRBV20-1 and TRBJ2-3; 9 nucleotides line up with TRBD2. V shed 0 bases and J 5 bases; nucleotides not matched to a gene: 12. Germline CDR1 DFQATT, CDR2 SNEGSKA (reference sequence). This CDR3 is 17 amino acids long. This CDR3 is CSARDGRLAGRVDTQYF. CDR3 DNA: TGCAGTGCTAGAGACGGAAGGCTAGCGGGGCGGGTAGATACGCAGTATTTT.

This CDR3 reads CATSDWGTSSYNEQFF. The CDR3 nucleotides are TGTGCCACCAGTGATTGGGGGACGAGCTCCTACAATGAGCAGTTCTTC. The V gene is TRBV24-1, the J gene TRBJ2-1; D assignment may be TRBD1 or TRBD2 (5 bases each). This CDR3 contains 16 residues. Germline values: CDR1 KGHDR, CDR2 SFDVKD. The germline V and J ends were trimmed by 2 bases and 0 bases, with 10 bases remaining between them.

At least ten counts were recorded for this clonotype. The V and J genes are TRBV7-9 and TRBJ2-5; no clear D gene. This CDR3 contains 11 residues. V lost 1 base, J lost 7 bases, and 4 bases lay in between. Germline lookup yields CDR1 SEHNR and CDR2 FQNEAQ (reference sequence). CDR3 protein: CASSLEVTQYF. CDR3 DNA sequence: TGTGCCAGCAGCTTAGAGGTGACCCAGTACTTC.

The rearrangement links TRBV5-6 to TRBJ1-4; TRBD1 matches at 9 bases. Losses at the gene ends were 4 bases for V and 8 bases for J; bases not matched to a gene: 9. The V gene's germline CDR1 is SGHDT and CDR2 YYEEEE. The CDR3 spans 15 residues. This CDR3 reads CASSPWTGVGEKLFF. The CDR3 DNA is TGTGCCAGCAGCCCGTGGACAGGGGTAGGAGAAAAACTGTTTTTT.

The J gene is TRBJ2-7, the V gene TRBV6-2 or TRBV6-3, with D perhaps matching TRBD1 or TRBD2 (6 bases each). The V end was cut by 5 bases, the J end by 0 bases, with 20 bases between. Germline V CDR1 and CDR2: MNHEY, SVGEGT. The CDR3 length is 17 residues. CDR3 in DNA: TGTGCCAGCAGTCCCCGGGGGCAGGGCCTCCTCTCCTACGAGCAGTACTTC. Its protein is CASSPRGQGLLSYEQYF.

This clonotype was found a few times. V and J are TRBV15 and TRBJ1-1; D gene uncertain. The CDR3 runs to 15 residues. Germline loops: CDR1 LNHNV, CDR2 YYDKDF (reference sequence). V lost 0 bases and J 5 bases, leaving 13 bases between the germline ends. CDR3 residues: CATSRDLIGRTEAFF. The CDR3 coding sequence is TGTGCCACCAGCAGAGACTTGATAGGGCGGACTGAAGCTTTCTTT.

CDR3 DNA sequence: TGTGCCAGCAGTGAGCCGGGACAGGGGGGCACTGAAGCTTTCTTT. It is translated as CASSEPGQGGTEAFF. The gene calls are TRBV6-1 and TRBJ1-1; 11 bases align to TRBD1. V dropped 3 bases and J dropped 4; count of bases not matched to a gene: 4. The CDR3 covers 15 residues. Germline V gene data show CDR1 as MNHNS and CDR2 as SASEGT.

A word on this clonotype: A read error may be the cause here, since a much bigger clone is one base away. The rearrangement links TRBV6-6 to TRBJ1-2; D perhaps matches TRBD1 (5 bases). The CDR3 runs 14 residues. Germline-derived CDR1 and CDR2 are MNHNY and SVGAGI (reference sequence). Trimming shortened V by 7 bases and J by 4 bases, and 16 bases separated the two germline ends. CDR3 nucleotides: TGTGCCAGCACCGAGGGACGAGCTTTCTATGGCTACACCTTC. Translating gives CASTEGRAFYGYTF.

This sequence joins TRBV19 and TRBJ2-2; D unclear. Per the germline V gene, CDR1 is LNHDA and CDR2 is SQIVND (reference sequence). The CDR3 has 13 amino acids. The V gene lost 5 bases and the J gene lost 0 bases, with 4 bases spanning the gap. CDR3 region: CASSDPNTGELFF. The CDR3, as DNA: TGTGCCAGTAGTGATCCGAACACCGGGGAGCTGTTTTTT. Supplemented by reference TRBV19 and TRBJ2-2, the full variable domain reads DGGITQSPKYLFRKEGQNVTLSCEQNLNHDAMYWYRQDPGQGLRLIYYSQIVNDFQKGDIAEGYSVSREKKESFPLTVTSAQKNPTAFYLCASSDPNTGELFFGEGSRLTVL.

The gene calls are TRBV6-2 or TRBV6-3 and TRBJ2-4; D might be TRBD1 (6 bases). Germline CDR1 reads MNHEY; CDR2 reads SVGEGT. The CDR3 has 14 residues. The V gene lost 4 bases and the J gene lost 1 base, with 8 bases spanning the gap. The CDR3 DNA sequence: TGTGCCAGCAGTTCCACAGGGGCCAAAAACATTCAGTACTTC. As protein: CASSSTGAKNIQYF.

This clonotype was found a few times. The chain links TRBV29-1 to TRBJ2-5; a weak D match, TRBD2 (5 bases). The length of the CDR3 is 14 residues. In germline, CDR1 is SQVTM, CDR2 ANQGSEA. V shed 6 bases and J shed 5 bases, with 19 bases lying between them. The CDR3 sequence: CSVRLGRGLETQYF. Written as DNA, the CDR3 is TGCAGCGTCCGCCTCGGAAGAGGGTTGGAGACCCAGTACTTC. The variable domain in full, completed from reference TRBV29-1 and TRBJ2-5, reads SAVISQKPSRDICQRGTSLTIQCQVDSQVTMMFWYRQQPGQSLTLIATANQGSEATYESGFVIDKFPISRPNLTFSTLTVSNMSPEDSSIYLCSVRLGRGLETQYFGPGTRLLVL.